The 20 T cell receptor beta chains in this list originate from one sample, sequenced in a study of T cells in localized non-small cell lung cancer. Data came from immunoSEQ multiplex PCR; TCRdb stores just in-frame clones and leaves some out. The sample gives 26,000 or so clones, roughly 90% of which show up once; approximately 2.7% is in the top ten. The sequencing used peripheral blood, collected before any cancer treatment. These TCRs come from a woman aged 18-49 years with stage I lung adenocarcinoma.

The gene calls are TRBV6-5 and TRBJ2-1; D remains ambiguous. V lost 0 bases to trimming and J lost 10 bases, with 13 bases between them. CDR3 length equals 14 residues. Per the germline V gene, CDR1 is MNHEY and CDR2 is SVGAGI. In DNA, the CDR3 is TGTGCCAGCAGTTACTCCCCTTGGGGTATCGAGCAGTTCTTC. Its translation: CASSYSPWGIEQFF.

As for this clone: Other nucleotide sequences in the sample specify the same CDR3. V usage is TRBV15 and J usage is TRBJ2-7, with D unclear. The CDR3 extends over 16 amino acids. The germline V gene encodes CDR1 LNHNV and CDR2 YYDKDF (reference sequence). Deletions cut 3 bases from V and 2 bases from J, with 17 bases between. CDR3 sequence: CATSSQVSGQPYEQYF. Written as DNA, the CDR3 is TGTGCCACCAGCAGTCAAGTTTCTGGGCAGCCCTACGAGCAGTACTTC.

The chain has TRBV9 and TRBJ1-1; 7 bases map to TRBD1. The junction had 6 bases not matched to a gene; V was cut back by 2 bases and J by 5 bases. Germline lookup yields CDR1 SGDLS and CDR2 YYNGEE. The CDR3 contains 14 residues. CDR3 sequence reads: CASSVRGGGTEAFF. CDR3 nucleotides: TGTGCCAGCAGCGTGAGAGGGGGCGGTACTGAAGCTTTCTTT.

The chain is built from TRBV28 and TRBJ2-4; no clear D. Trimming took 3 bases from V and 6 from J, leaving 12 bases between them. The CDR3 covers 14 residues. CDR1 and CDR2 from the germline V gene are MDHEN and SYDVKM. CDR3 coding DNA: TGTGCCAGCAGTTTGCCTCCCTCCGGAAACATTCAGTACTTC. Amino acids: CASSLPPSGNIQYF.

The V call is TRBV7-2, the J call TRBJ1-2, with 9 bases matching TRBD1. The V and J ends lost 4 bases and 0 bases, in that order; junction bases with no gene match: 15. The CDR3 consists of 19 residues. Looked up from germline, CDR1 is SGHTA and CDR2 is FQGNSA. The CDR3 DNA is TGTGCCAGCAGCTACTCGATTGACCACAGGGGGCAGTCTAACTATGGCTACACCTTC. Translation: CASSYSIDHRGQSNYGYTF.

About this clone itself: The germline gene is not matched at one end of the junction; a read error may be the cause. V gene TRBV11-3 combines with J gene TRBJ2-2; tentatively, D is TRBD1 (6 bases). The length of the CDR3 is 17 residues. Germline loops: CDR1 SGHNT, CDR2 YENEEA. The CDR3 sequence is CASSLDPTTGYTGELFF. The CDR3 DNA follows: TGTGCCAGCAGCCTAGACCCCACGACAGGTTACACCGGGGAGCTGTTTTTT.

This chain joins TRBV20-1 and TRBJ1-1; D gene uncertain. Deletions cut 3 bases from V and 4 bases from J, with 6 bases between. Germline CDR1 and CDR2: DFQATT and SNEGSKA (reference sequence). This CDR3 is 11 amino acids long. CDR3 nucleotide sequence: TGCAGTGCTAGTGGCGCCACTGAAGCTTTCTTT. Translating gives CSASGATEAFF.

In DNA form, the CDR3 reads TGTGCCAGTAGGACAGGGAATCAGCCCCAGCATTTT. It yields the protein CASRTGNQPQHF. J is TRBJ1-5 and V is TRBV19; 7 bases are shared with TRBD1. Germline assignment: CDR1 LNHDA and CDR2 SQIVND (reference sequence). The V and J ends lost 6 bases and 4 bases, in that order; junction bases with no gene match: 0. This CDR3 contains 12 residues.

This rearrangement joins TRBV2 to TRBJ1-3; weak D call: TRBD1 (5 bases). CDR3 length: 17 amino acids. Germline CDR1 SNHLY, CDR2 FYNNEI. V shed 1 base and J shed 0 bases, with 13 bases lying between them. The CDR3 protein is CASSEEAGTYSGNTIYF. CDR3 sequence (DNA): TGTGCCAGCAGTGAAGAGGCAGGGACGTACTCTGGAAACACCATATATTTT.

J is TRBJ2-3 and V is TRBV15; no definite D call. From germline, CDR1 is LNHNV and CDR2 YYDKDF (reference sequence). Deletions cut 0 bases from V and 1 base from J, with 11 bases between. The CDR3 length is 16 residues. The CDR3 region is CATSRERIHGTDTQYF. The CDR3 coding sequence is TGTGCCACCAGCAGAGAACGCATTCACGGCACAGATACGCAGTATTTT.

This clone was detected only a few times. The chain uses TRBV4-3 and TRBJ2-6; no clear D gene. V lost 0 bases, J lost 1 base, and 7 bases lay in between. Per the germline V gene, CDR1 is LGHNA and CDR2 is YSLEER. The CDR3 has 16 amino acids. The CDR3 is CASSQDPNSGANVLTF. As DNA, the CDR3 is TGCGCCAGCAGCCAAGATCCCAATTCTGGGGCCAACGTCCTGACTTTC.

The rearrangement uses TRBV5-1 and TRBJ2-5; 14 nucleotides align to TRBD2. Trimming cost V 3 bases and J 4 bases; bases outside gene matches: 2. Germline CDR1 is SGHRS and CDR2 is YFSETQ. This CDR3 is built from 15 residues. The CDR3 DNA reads TGCGCCAGCAGCTCGGGGACTAGCGGGGGAGAGACCCAGTACTTC. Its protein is CASSSGTSGGETQYF.

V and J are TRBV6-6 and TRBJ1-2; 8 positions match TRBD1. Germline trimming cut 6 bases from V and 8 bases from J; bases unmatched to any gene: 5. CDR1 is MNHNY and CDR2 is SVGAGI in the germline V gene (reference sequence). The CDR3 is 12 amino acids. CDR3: CASRSTGDGYTF. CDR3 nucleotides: TGTGCCAGCAGGTCGACAGGGGACGGCTACACCTTC.

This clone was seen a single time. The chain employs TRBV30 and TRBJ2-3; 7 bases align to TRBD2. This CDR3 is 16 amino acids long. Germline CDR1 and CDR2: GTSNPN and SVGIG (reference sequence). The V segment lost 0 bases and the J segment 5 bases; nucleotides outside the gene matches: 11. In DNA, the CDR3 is TGTGCCTGGAGTGTACGTTTTCTAGCGGCCAAAGATACGCAGTATTTT. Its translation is CAWSVRFLAAKDTQYF.

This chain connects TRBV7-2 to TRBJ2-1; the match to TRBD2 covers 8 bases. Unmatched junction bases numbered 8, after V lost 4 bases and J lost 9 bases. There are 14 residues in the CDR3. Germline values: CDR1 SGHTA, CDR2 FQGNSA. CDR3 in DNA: TGTGCCAGCAGCTCACTAGCGGCCGCCAGTGAGCAGTTCTTC. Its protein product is CASSSLAAASEQFF.

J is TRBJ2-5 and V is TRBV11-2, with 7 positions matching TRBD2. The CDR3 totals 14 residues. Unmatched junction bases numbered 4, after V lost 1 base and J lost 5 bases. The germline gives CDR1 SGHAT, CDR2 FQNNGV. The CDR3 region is CASSLGVGGETQYF. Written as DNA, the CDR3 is TGTGCCAGCAGCTTAGGTGTGGGGGGGGAGACCCAGTACTTC.

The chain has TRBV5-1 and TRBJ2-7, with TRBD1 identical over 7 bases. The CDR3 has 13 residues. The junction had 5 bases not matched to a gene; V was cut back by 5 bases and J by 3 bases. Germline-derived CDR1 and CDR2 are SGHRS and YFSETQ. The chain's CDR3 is CASRGTGDYEQYF. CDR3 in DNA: TGCGCCAGCAGAGGTACAGGGGACTACGAGCAGTACTTC.

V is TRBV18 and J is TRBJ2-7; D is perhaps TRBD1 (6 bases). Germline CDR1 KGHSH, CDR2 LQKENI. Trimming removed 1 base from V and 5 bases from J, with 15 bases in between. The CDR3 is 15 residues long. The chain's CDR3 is CASSPQAGARNEQYF. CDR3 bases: TGTGCCAGCTCACCACAAGCAGGGGCGAGAAACGAGCAGTACTTC.

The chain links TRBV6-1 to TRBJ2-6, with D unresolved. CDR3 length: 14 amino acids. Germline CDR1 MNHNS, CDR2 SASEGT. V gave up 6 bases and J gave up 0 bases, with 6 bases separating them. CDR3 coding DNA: TGTGCCAGCAGCAGGAACTCTGGGGCCAACGTCCTGACTTTC. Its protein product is CASSRNSGANVLTF.

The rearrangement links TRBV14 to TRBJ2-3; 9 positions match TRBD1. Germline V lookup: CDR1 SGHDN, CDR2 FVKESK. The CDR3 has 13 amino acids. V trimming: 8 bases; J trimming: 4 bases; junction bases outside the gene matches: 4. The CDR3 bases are TGTGCCAGCTCTCGGACAGGGGCAGATACGCAGTATTTT. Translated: CASSRTGADTQYF.